This TCR beta chain emerged from a study of blood T cell repertoires in COVID-19 (dated by TCRdb to between 2020 and 2021). Broadly, across the study: Samples covering the acute and convalescent phases of COVID-19 were provided by collaborators in the United States, Italy and Spain. The repertoires were made available in a free public database intended to serve as a resource for research on the immune response to SARS-CoV-2. The material from the prospective study consisted of cDNA or gDNA derived from T cells, B-cell-depleted T cells, or PBMCs. Subjects who had been exposed to COVID-19, were actively infected with it, or had recovered from it provided the deeply sampled blood TCRbeta repertoires that made up the dataset. Where available, HLA class I and class II types were obtained from metadata supplied by the sample provider rather than from assay-based typing. Nearly every sample came with metadata listing a de-identified subject ID, COVID-19 status, age in years and sex. Samples were obtained from the ongoing ImmuneRACE study (first 160 participants) and from over 1,000 subjects provided by 6 global collaborators. Study-level results and caveats: Clinical and demographic metadata were provided uncurated, with the amount varying by source and participant.

Notes on this clone: Its antigen remains undetermined. No much larger clonotype is one base removed from it; base qualities were not supplied.

Participants in the prospective study were aged about 18 to 89 years, lived in approximately 26 United States geographic areas, and enrolled through a virtual design. In the prospective study, participants were assigned to cohorts based on the clinical history participants reported in a screening survey and a study questionnaire. Recovered participants in ImmuneRACE Cohort 3 were defined by two consecutive negative NP/OP PCR tests, clearance by a healthcare professional, or resolution of symptoms. In the prospective study, whole blood, serum and a nasopharyngeal or oropharyngeal swab were collected from each participant by mobile phlebotomists. Prospective study participants could optionally give additional blood draws and questionnaires over an approximately two-month period. Before DNA extraction, blood samples from the prospective study were shipped at room temperature or frozen. TCRbeta CDR3 regions were amplified from genomic DNA by means of the immunoSEQ Assay, a bias-controlled multiplex PCR. On the study's bioinformatics: Nucleated cell counts per sample were estimated from amplification of reference gene primers within the assay. Sequence reads were collapsed and filtered to measure the absolute abundance of every unique TCRbeta CDR3 rearrangement. Productive Simpson clonality was computed per sample as the square root of Simpson's diversity index over productive rearrangements. TCRdb's version of the immuneACCESS table is confined to in-frame rearrangements and falls short of the full clone set. An unresolved V gene accounts for under half of the shortfall where checked; the remainder is of unknown origin. That table furnishes V, J and clone size, whereas the DNA furnished D and trimming. The sample data list fewer than 300,000 clones, and over 75% of these were observed just once. The top ten constitute roughly 1.1% of the sample.

In the germline V gene, CDR1 corresponds to SGHRS and CDR2 to YFSETQ. V ends up 6 bases short and J 5 bases short, with an unmatched junction base count of 11. The CDR3 holds 15 amino acids from the cysteine to the phenylalanine. This entry keeps only the CDR3 DNA: 45 bases, framed from base 1. Sequenced sample: PBMCs or T cells enriched from blood (not recorded which). Recombination connected TRBV5-1 to TRBJ2-1, with TRBD2 identical over 7 junction bases. The sequence was obtained from a woman between 25 and 40 years old who had recovered from COVID-19. The DNA sequence is as follows: TGCGCCAGCAACGAGAGGACTAGTCGTAACAATGAGCAGTTCTTC. Protein translation: CASNERTSRNNEQFF.